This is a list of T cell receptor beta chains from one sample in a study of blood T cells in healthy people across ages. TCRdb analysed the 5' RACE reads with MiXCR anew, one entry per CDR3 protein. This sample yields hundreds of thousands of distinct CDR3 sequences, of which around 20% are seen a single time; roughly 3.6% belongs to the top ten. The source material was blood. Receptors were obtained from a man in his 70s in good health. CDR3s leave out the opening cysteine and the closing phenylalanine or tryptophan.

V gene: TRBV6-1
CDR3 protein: ASSQGGFQKEETQY

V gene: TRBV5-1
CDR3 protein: ASSLAWGREQY

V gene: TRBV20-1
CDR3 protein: SALRGRAVYNEQF

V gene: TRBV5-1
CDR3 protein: ASSLSHNEQF

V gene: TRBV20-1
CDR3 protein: SAPWPSGSETQY

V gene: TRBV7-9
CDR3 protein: ASSPAGLETQY

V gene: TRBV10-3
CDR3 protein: AIMQGLNTGAF

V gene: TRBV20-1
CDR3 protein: SARDISGGAYNEQF

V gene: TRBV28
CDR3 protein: ASGPGQGPYEQY

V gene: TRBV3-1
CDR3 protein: ASSQGQGDTEAF

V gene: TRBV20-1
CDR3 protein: SARDTRRGSYEQY

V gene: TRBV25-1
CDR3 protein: ASSRTGGGYT

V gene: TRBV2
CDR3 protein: ASKRGETDTQY

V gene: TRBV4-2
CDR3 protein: ASSQVGGGGNEKLF

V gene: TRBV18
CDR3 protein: ASSPGQGPRSGNTIY

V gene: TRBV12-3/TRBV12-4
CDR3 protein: ASSPEGLAGAYEQY

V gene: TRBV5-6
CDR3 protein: ASSSGDRAGSYNEQF

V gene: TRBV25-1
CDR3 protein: ASRAGLNTGELF

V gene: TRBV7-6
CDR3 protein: ASSLSAGVVGELF

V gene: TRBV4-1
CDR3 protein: ASSKGQGAVAEAF

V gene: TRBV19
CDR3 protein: ASSIGPGGTNQPQH

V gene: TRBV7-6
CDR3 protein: ASSLAGRVNTEAF

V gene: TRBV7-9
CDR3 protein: ASSLQGGGADTQY

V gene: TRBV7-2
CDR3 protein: ASSLSDRESNTEAF

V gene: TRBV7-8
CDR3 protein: ASSLEGQLSTKQY

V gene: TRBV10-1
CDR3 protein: ASSESRIADTQH

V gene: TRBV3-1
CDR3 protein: ASSQVIRGGETQY

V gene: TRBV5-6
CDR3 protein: ASSFIWDAATGELF